The sequence of this T cell receptor (beta chain) was determined in a study of T cell responses to AZD1222 COVID-19 vaccine. Study outcomes and limitations: The study identified only six AZD1222 recipients as seropositive at baseline. Every sample of the repertoires postdated the peak T cell response. Among spike-specific TCRs, nearly half reportedly target unmutated variant regions.

Repertoires were generated with immunoSEQ multiplex PCR, while TCRdb's copy carries only in-frame clones and drops some. In the table there are about 190,000 clones, about 90% of which are singletons. Looked up from germline, CDR1 is SNHLY and CDR2 is FYNNEI. The CDR3 covers 14 residues. V lost 5 bases and J 4 bases, leaving 15 bases between the germline ends. As regards this clone: The target antigen is unknown.

Specimen: peripheral blood, collected on day 0 of MenACWY control vaccination. This TCR was sampled from an adult in good health. The chain links TRBV2 to TRBJ2-7; D could derive from TRBD1 or TRBD2 (5 bases each). CDR3 protein: CASSHTGTVYEQYF. The CDR3 region has the DNA TGTGCCAGCAGTCATACCGGGACGGTTTACGAGCAGTACTTC.